Listed here are 10 T cell receptor beta chains from one sample, sequenced in a study of early T cells in non-severe SARS-CoV-2 infection. MiXCR was run by TCRdb on the 5' RACE reads, yielding one entry per CDR3 protein. The sample lists 17,000 or so distinct CDR3 sequences; about 5.6% were seen once. Sequencing was performed on whole blood, taken at baseline. The receptor set was obtained from an adult who was a healthcare worker with PCR-confirmed SARS-CoV-2 infection or an uninfected control (not recorded which).

This clonotype was counted only a few times. The chain uses TRBV7-2 and TRBJ2-7; D may match TRBD1 or TRBD2 (5 bases each). Germline assignment: CDR1 SGHTA and CDR2 FQGNSA. V dropped 3 bases and J dropped 6 bases, with 9 bases sitting between them. This CDR3 comprises 12 residues. In nucleotides, the CDR3 is TGTGCCAGCAGCTTTAAAGGGACCGAGCAGTACTTC. It yields the protein CASSFKGTEQYF.

This clonotype was counted ten times or more. The chain has TRBV2 and TRBJ1-4; a weak D match, TRBD1 (5 bases). V dropped 0 bases and J dropped 6 bases, with 20 bases sitting between them. CDR3 length: 18 amino acids. Germline assignment: CDR1 SNHLY and CDR2 FYNNEI. The CDR3 spells CASSEALQWGRMYEKLFF. The CDR3 bases are TGTGCCAGCAGTGAAGCGCTTCAATGGGGACGAATGTATGAAAAACTGTTTTTT.

This clonotype was seen at least ten times. J is TRBJ2-6 and V is TRBV5-4; D not certain. CDR1 and CDR2 from the germline V gene are SGHNT and YYREEE (reference sequence). The CDR3 contains 15 residues. Trimming removed 3 bases at V and 6 bases at J, with 13 bases between. The CDR3 is CASSSSVVLANVLTF. The DNA of the CDR3 is TGTGCCAGCAGCTCGTCAGTCGTTTTGGCCAACGTCCTGACTTTC.

This clonotype was seen ten or more times. The rearrangement joins TRBV29-1 to TRBJ2-3; D is perhaps TRBD2 (5 bases). This CDR3 has 12 residues. Germline V gene sequence: CDR1 SQVTM, CDR2 ANQGSEA. Between the trimmed V and J ends, which lost 4 bases and 5 bases, there was a span of 10 bases. DNA of the CDR3: TGCAGCGTTGCTAGTGCGGGAGATACGCAGTATTTT. Residues: CSVASAGDTQYF.

This clonotype was seen at least ten times. The rearrangement joins TRBV27 to TRBJ2-5, with 12 bases identical to TRBD2. CDR1 MNHEY and CDR2 SMNVEV come from the germline V gene (reference sequence). The V gene end was trimmed by 5 bases and the J gene end by 5 bases; junction bases not matched to a gene: 6. The CDR3 is made up of 15 amino acids. The CDR3 here is CASSTASGGAETQYF. In nucleotides, the CDR3 is TGTGCCAGCAGTACCGCTAGCGGGGGGGCGGAGACCCAGTACTTC.

This clonotype was counted only a few times. A junction end diverges from the germline sequence, so it may reflect a read error. The CDR3, as DNA: TGTGCCACCAGTAGGGAGAGGGAAGATCAGCCCCAGCATTTT. Amino acid sequence: CATSREREDQPQHF. The chain uses TRBV2 and TRBJ1-5, with D unclear. Germline CDR1 reads SNHLY; CDR2 reads FYNNEI. CDR3 length: 14 amino acids. Together with reference TRBV2 and TRBJ1-5, the CDR3 gives the full variable domain: EPEVTQTPSHQVTQMGQEVILRCVPISNHLYFYWYRQILGQKVEFLVSFYNNEISEKSEIFDDQFSVERPDGSNFTLKIRSTKLEDSAMYFCATSREREDQPQHFGDGTRLSIL.

This clonotype was detected only a few times. The chain is built from TRBV6-2 or TRBV6-3 and TRBJ2-1, with a weak D call TRBD1 (6 bases). Germline assignment: CDR1 MNHEY and CDR2 SVGEGT. V was clipped by 5 bases and J by 3 bases, with 17 bases between them. The CDR3 is made up of 16 amino acids. CDR3 region: CASSPLFEGGYNEQFF. CDR3 nucleotides: TGTGCCAGCAGTCCCCTATTCGAAGGGGGCTACAATGAGCAGTTCTTC.

For this clonotype: A clone one base away is much larger, so this may be a read error. This chain uses TRBV7-9 with TRBJ1-1; tentative D call: TRBD1 (5 bases). Germline V gene lookup returns CDR1 SEHNR and CDR2 FQNEAQ (reference sequence). The CDR3 totals 13 residues. The DNA for the CDR3 is TGTGCCAGCAGCTTAGACTCTTGGGGGGAAGATTTCTTT. It codes for CASSLDSWGEDFF.

This clonotype occurred many times. This chain links TRBV29-1 with TRBJ1-1, with a weak D call TRBD1 (6 bases). This CDR3 is built from 13 residues. CDR1 is SQVTM and CDR2 is ANQGSEA in the germline V gene. V dropped 8 bases and J dropped 11 bases, with 24 bases sitting between them. CDR3 coding DNA: TGCAGCTTCGAACGGGGGGCCACGAGGGTTGCTTTCTTT. Translating it yields CSFERGATRVAFF.

The table lists this clonotype with many counts. The V and J genes are TRBV5-1 and TRBJ2-7; 8 bases agree with TRBD1. The junction had 7 bases not matched to a gene; V was cut back by 4 bases and J by 4 bases. Germline V gene data show CDR1 as SGHRS and CDR2 as YFSETQ. CDR3 size: 14 residues. This CDR3 reads CASSHGQGEYEQYF. CDR3 DNA sequence: TGCGCCAGCAGCCATGGACAGGGCGAATACGAGCAGTACTTC.